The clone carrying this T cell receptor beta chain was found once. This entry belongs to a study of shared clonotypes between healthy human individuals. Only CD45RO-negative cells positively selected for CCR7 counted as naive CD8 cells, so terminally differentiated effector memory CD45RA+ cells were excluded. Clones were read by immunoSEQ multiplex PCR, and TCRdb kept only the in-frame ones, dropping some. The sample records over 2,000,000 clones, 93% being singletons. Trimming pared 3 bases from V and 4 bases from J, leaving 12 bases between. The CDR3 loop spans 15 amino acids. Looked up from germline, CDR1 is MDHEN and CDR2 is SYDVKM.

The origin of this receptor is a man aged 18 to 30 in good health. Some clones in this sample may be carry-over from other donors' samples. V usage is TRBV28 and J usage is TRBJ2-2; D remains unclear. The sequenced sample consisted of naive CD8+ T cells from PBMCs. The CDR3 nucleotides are TGTGCCAGCAGTTTTATGATAGCCGGCACCGGGGAGCTGTTTTTT. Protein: CASSFMIAGTGELFF.